What follows are 21 T cell receptor beta chains derived from one specimen sequenced in a study of tumor-infiltrating lymphocytes in localized non-small cell lung cancer. The protocol was immunoSEQ multiplex PCR, while the TCRdb copy is restricted to in-frame clones and leaves out a portion. The repertoire holds tens of thousands of clones, with 55% to 75% as singletons. Sequencing used lung tumor tissue. The receptor source for this set is a human donor with non-small cell lung cancer.

The chain has TRBV15 and TRBJ1-3; unclear D gene. Trimming took 0 bases from V and 0 from J, leaving 9 bases between them. The CDR3 contains 16 residues. Per the germline V gene, CDR1 is LNHNV and CDR2 is YYDKDF (reference sequence). CDR3 in amino acids: CATSRDIGTSGNTIYF. The CDR3 bases are TGTGCCACCAGCAGAGATATCGGAACCTCTGGAAACACCATATATTTT.

V usage is TRBV7-8 and J usage is TRBJ2-3; 9 bases match TRBD2. The CDR3 has 13 residues. Germline values: CDR1 SGHVS, CDR2 FQNEAQ. The J segment lost 6 bases and the V segment lost 5 bases, leaving 3 bases of the junction unmatched. CDR3 region: CASSAGGRDTQYF. The CDR3 coding sequence is TGTGCCAGCAGCGCGGGGGGGAGGGATACGCAGTATTTT.

CDR3 sequence: CASSSLNWQQEAFF. CDR3 nucleotides: TGTGCCAGCAGCTCCTTAAATTGGCAGCAAGAAGCTTTCTTT. The chain couples TRBV7-2 to TRBJ1-1; no reliable D call. The CDR3 consists of 14 residues. Trimming took off 4 bases at V and 8 bases at J, with 17 bases between the two ends. Looked up from germline, CDR1 is SGHTA and CDR2 is FQGNSA.

V usage is TRBV2 and J usage is TRBJ2-5, with TRBD1 as a possible D gene (6 bases). Germline V gene data show CDR1 as SNHLY and CDR2 as FYNNEI. This CDR3 has 16 amino acids. The V gene lost 3 bases and the J gene lost 2 bases, with 16 bases spanning the gap. The CDR3 nucleotides read TGTGCCAGCAGTGATGGGCTGGGGGCGCGTCAAGAGACCCAGTACTTC. This translates into CASSDGLGARQETQYF.

J is TRBJ2-7 and V is TRBV10-2; TRBD2 matches at 7 bases. The germline V gene encodes CDR1 WSHSY and CDR2 SAAADI. The length of the CDR3 is 13 residues. Trimming cost V 4 bases and J 6 bases; bases outside gene matches: 6. CDR3: CASSARGRGEQYF. The CDR3 region has the DNA TGCGCCAGCAGTGCCCGGGGGAGGGGCGAGCAGTACTTC.

J is TRBJ1-2 and V is TRBV7-9; perhaps TRBD1 as D (6 bases). The germline CDR1 and CDR2 sequences are SEHNR and FQNEAQ (reference sequence). Trimming took off 1 base at V and 4 bases at J, with 13 bases between the two ends. The CDR3 totals 15 residues. CDR3 coding DNA: TGTGCCAGCAGCTTAGGAGGGGGACAACCCTATGGCTACACCTTC. This gives the protein CASSLGGGQPYGYTF.

This clone has only a few counts. V usage is TRBV15 and J usage is TRBJ2-1; a weak D match, TRBD2 (6 bases). Germline V gene lookup returns CDR1 LNHNV and CDR2 YYDKDF (reference sequence). Trimming left V 1 base short and J 12 bases short, with 19 bases between. The length of the CDR3 is 15 residues. This CDR3 reads CATSRGASDFFGQFF. The CDR3 coding sequence is TGTGCCACCAGCAGAGGGGCTAGCGACTTCTTTGGGCAGTTCTTC.

In this sample, this clone turned up a few times. This chain links TRBV7-9 with TRBJ2-1; 12 nucleotides agree with TRBD2. J gave up 3 bases and V 5 bases, and 5 bases lay outside the gene matches. Germline V CDR1 and CDR2: SEHNR, FQNEAQ (reference sequence). This CDR3 is built from 16 residues. The CDR3 region has the DNA TGTGCCAGCAGCCCCCGGACTAGCGGGAACTACAATGAGCAGTTCTTC. This translates into CASSPRTSGNYNEQFF.

The chain recombines TRBV2 with TRBJ2-7; perhaps TRBD2 as D (7 bases). Trimming shortened V by 9 bases and J by 11 bases, and 20 bases separated the two germline ends. The CDR3 covers 12 residues. From germline, CDR1 is SNHLY and CDR2 FYNNEI. The CDR3 DNA is TGTGCCAGTAGTAGGGGGGGCACCCTAGAGTACTTC. This encodes CASSRGGTLEYF.

The rearrangement uses TRBV28 and TRBJ1-5, with 7 bases aligning to TRBD1. The CDR3 extends over 14 amino acids. Germline assignment: CDR1 MDHEN and CDR2 SYDVKM. The V gene end was trimmed by 3 bases and the J gene end by 11 bases; junction bases not matched to a gene: 10. As DNA, the CDR3 is TGTGCCAGCAGTTTCCGGGACAGAGTTAGGGCCCAGCATTTT. Protein product: CASSFRDRVRAQHF.

The J gene is TRBJ2-7, the V gene TRBV19; D might be TRBD1 or TRBD2, each matching 5 bases. Between the trimmed V and J ends, which lost 1 base and 0 bases, there was a span of 7 bases. This CDR3 is 14 amino acids long. Germline V gene sequence: CDR1 LNHDA, CDR2 SQIVND (reference sequence). The CDR3 here is CASSIGGSSYEQYF. DNA for the CDR3: TGTGCCAGTAGTATAGGGGGGAGCTCCTACGAGCAGTACTTC.

This clone is labeled medium-sized. The CDR3 bases are TGTGCCAGCAGCTTTGGGGCCAACGTCCTGACTTTC. It translates to CASSFGANVLTF. This sequence joins TRBV7-9 and TRBJ2-6; D not resolved. The V gene's germline CDR1 is SEHNR and CDR2 FQNEAQ (reference sequence). There are 12 residues in the CDR3. Trimming cost V 3 bases and J 3 bases, with 0 bases left between them.

The CDR3 is CASSTNEGDEQFF. Written as DNA, the CDR3 is TGCGCCAGCAGCACAAACGAGGGAGATGAGCAGTTCTTC. V gene TRBV4-1 combines with J gene TRBJ2-1; D is perhaps TRBD2 (5 bases). This CDR3 contains 13 residues. Germline values: CDR1 MGHRA, CDR2 YSYEKL. The germline V and J ends were trimmed by 5 bases and 8 bases, with 13 bases remaining between them.

This chain links TRBV7-7 with TRBJ2-5; the match to TRBD1 covers 8 bases. This CDR3 has 14 residues. Germline CDR1 reads SSHAT; CDR2 reads FNYEAQ (reference sequence). After removal of 2 bases from V and 3 bases from J, the junction contained 2 bases not matched to a gene. The CDR3 spells CASSLTQGEETQYF. In nucleotides, the CDR3 is TGTGCCAGCAGCTTAACACAGGGGGAAGAGACCCAGTACTTC.

The chain is built from TRBV9 and TRBJ2-5; 8 bases line up with TRBD1. Germline V gene lookup returns CDR1 SGDLS and CDR2 YYNGEE. The CDR3 has 17 residues. The V and J ends lost 0 bases and 1 base, in that order; junction bases with no gene match: 8. The CDR3, as DNA: TGTGCCAGCAGCGTAGGTCCAGGGGGCGCGATCCAAGAGACCCAGTACTTC. Protein sequence: CASSVGPGGAIQETQYF.

The table lists this clone with a few counts. This chain uses TRBV5-6 with TRBJ1-1; D perhaps matches TRBD1 (5 bases). V lost 4 bases, J lost 7 bases, and 17 bases lay in between. The germline V gene has CDR1 SGHDT and CDR2 YYEEEE. The CDR3 extends over 14 amino acids. The CDR3 protein is CASSRQPRRGEAFF. Here the CDR3 DNA reads TGTGCCAGCAGCCGCCAACCTAGGAGGGGTGAAGCTTTCTTT.

This clone has just one count. The chain recombines TRBV7-9 with TRBJ2-7; 16 positions match TRBD2. The CDR3 sequence is 19 residues long. V shed 5 bases, J shed 2 bases, and the junction held 12 bases outside the gene matches. Germline CDR1 and CDR2: SEHNR and FQNEAQ (reference sequence). The CDR3 sequence: CASSPIPGLAGGPAYEQYF. CDR3 coding DNA: TGTGCCAGCAGCCCCATACCGGGACTAGCGGGAGGGCCGGCCTACGAGCAGTACTTC.

This clone appeared once. V is TRBV7-9 and J is TRBJ2-7; D may be TRBD1 or TRBD2 (6 bases each). V gave up 5 bases and J gave up 2 bases, with 16 bases separating them. There are 15 residues in the CDR3. The germline gives CDR1 SEHNR, CDR2 FQNEAQ (reference sequence). The CDR3 spells CASSPWRGNPYEQYF. CDR3 DNA sequence: TGTGCCAGCAGCCCCTGGAGGGGGAATCCCTACGAGCAGTACTTC.

The rearrangement joins TRBV7-9 to TRBJ2-1; possible D gene TRBD2, 5 bases. Germline V lookup: CDR1 SEHNR, CDR2 FQNEAQ (reference sequence). The ends were cut back, 3 bases at V and 3 bases at J, with 18 bases in the middle. This CDR3 spans 17 amino acids. Written as DNA, the CDR3 is TGTGCCAGCAGCTTTCCCCCTAGCAGGAGCGTCTACAATGAGCAGTTCTTC. As protein: CASSFPPSRSVYNEQFF.

This rearrangement joins TRBV27 to TRBJ2-5, with D tentatively TRBD2 (6 bases). The CDR3 loop spans 13 amino acids. The germline V gene encodes CDR1 MNHEY and CDR2 SMNVEV (reference sequence). V gave up 3 bases and J gave up 5 bases, with 10 bases separating them. The DNA for the CDR3 is TGTGCCAGCAGTTTGGGAGGTTGGGAGACCCAGTACTTC. Protein: CASSLGGWETQYF.

The chain uses TRBV10-1 and TRBJ2-1; 7 bases fit TRBD2. The CDR3 runs 14 residues. Germline V gives CDR1 WNHNN, CDR2 SYGVQD (reference sequence). With 4 bases clipped from V and 6 bases from J, the junction kept 6 bases outside the gene matches. DNA for the CDR3: TGCGCCAGCAGTGTTGGCGGGAGTCGCAATGAGCAGTTCTTC. Its protein product is CASSVGGSRNEQFF.